These T cell receptor beta chains were read from a single sample in a study of blood T cell repertoires in COVID-19. TCRdb keeps only in-frame clones here, not all; method: immunoSEQ multiplex PCR. Of around 300,000 clones listed, approximately 91% were seen once; the top ten hold about 1.8%. Sequenced: PBMCs or T cells enriched from blood (not recorded which). Source of these receptors: a woman between 40 and 50 years old who had recovered from COVID-19. The CDR3 runs from the conserved cysteine through the conserved F or W. The D gene is left open where the match is weak. Clone size is stated in some rows and not others, as once, few, many or a class when expanded.

J | size | V | D | DNA | CDR3
TRBJ2-1 | . | TRBV29-1 | TRBD2 | TGCAGCGTTATCGCGGGGGTCCTGAATGAGCAGTTCTTC | CSVIAGVLNEQFF
TRBJ2-7 | . | TRBV2 | TRBD2 | TGTGCCGGATCAGCGGGGACCTACGAGCAGTACTTC | CAGSAGTYEQYF
TRBJ1-1 | . | TRBV4-3 | . | TGCGCCAGCAGCCCCGGTTGGGGGGTCAACACTGAAGCTTTCTTT | CASSPGWGVNTEAFF
TRBJ1-5 | once | TRBV18 | . | TGTGCCAGCTCACCACAGTCACACCTTAGCAATCAGCCCCAGCATTTT | CASSPQSHLSNQPQHF
TRBJ2-7 | few | TRBV19 | TRBD2 | TGTGCCAGTAGTGCCGGGACTAGCGGGAGCTACGAGCAGTACTTC | CASSAGTSGSYEQYF
TRBJ2-7 | . | TRBV27 | TRBD2 | TGTGCCAGCAGTTTTCAGGCGGGAGCCTACGAGCAGTACTTC | CASSFQAGAYEQYF
TRBJ2-7 | . | TRBV3-1/TRBV3-2 | . | TGTGCCAGCAGCCCCGGAGGCTACGAGCAGTACTTC | CASSPGGYEQYF
TRBJ1-2 | . | TRBV5-6 | . | TGTGCCAGCAGCTTGGCAGGGGAAGACGGCTACACCTTC | CASSLAGEDGYTF
TRBJ2-1 | . | TRBV12-3/TRBV12-4 | . | TGTGCCAGCAGTTTTAAAGGGAGCAATGAGCAGTTCTTC | CASSFKGSNEQFF
TRBJ2-5 | once | TRBV7-2 | . | TGTGCCAGCAGCCCTCAGCAGACAGGTCGAACCCAGTACTTC | CASSPQQTGRTQYF
TRBJ1-1 | . | TRBV6-5 | . | TGTGCCAGCAGTTACGAGAGGAAACATAACACTGAAGCTTTCTTT | CASSYERKHNTEAFF
TRBJ1-1 | . | TRBV18 | TRBD1 | TGTGCCAGCTCACCAACAACAGGGGACACTGAAGCTTTCTTT | CASSPTTGDTEAFF
TRBJ1-1 | . | TRBV6-5 | . | TGTGCCAGCAGTTACGGGGGCGGACTCTTGAACACTGAAGCTTTCTTT | CASSYGGGLLNTEAFF
TRBJ1-2 | . | TRBV24-1 | TRBD1 | TGTGCCACCAGTGATTTTTACCCCACAGGGGGCGCAGATGGCTACACCTTC | CATSDFYPTGGADGYTF
TRBJ2-3 | . | TRBV7-2 | TRBD2 | TGTGCCAGCAGCCCTATGGGACTAGGCACAGATACGCAGTATTTT | CASSPMGLGTDTQYF